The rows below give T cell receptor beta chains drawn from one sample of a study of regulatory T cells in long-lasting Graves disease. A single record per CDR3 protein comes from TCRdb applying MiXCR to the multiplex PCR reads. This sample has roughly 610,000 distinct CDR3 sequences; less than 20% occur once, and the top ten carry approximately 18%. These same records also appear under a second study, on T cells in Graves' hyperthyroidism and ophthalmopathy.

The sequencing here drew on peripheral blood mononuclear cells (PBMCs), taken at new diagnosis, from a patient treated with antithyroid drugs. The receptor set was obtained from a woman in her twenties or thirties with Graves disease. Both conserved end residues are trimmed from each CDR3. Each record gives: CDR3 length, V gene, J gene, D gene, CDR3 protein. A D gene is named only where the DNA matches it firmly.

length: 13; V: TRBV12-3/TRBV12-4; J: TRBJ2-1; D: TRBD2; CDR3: ASSFGGGSYNEQF
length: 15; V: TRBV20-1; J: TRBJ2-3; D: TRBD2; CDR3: SAGEKKTSGRIHTQY
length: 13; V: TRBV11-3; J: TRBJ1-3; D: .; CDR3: ASSPGGTSENTIY
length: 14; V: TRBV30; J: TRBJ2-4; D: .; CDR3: AGSPLGQLAKNIQY
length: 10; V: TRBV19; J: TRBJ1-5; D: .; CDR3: ASNAWKQPQH
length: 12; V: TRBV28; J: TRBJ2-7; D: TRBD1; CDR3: ASSIPGQGAEQY
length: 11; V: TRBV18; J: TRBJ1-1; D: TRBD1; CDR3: ASSSKGQGSAF
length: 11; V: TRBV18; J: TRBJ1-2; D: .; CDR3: ASSHSLRDGYT
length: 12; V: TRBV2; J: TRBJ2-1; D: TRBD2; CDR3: ACKFGGGRNEQF
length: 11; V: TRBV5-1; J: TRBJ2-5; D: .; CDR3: ASSLYGQETQY
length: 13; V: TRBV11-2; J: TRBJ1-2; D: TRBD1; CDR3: ASSLQGVDNYGYT
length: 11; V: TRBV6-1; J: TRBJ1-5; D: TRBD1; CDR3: ASRVTGDQPQH
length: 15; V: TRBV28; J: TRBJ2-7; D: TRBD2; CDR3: ASSQENSGKFPYEQY
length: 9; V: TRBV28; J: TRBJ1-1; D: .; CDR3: ASVRNTEAF
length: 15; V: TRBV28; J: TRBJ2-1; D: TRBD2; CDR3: ASSFGWLAGASGEQF
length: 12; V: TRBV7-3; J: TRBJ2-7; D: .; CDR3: ASSPTPQGREQY
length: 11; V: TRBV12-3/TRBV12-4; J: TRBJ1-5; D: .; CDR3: ASSFHSFQPQH
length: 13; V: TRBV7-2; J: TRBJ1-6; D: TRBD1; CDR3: ASKDRGQGNSPLH
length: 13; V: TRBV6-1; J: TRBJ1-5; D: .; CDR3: ASKAGEYSNQPQH
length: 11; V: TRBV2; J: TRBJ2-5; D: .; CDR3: ASSGSAQETQY
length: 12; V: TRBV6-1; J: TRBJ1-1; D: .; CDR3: ASSDSGGSAEAF
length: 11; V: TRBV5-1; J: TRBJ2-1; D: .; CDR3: ASSLEGGNEQF
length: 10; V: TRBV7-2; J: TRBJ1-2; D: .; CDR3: ASSPLTSGYT
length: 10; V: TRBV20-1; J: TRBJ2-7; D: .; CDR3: SATGLDYEQY
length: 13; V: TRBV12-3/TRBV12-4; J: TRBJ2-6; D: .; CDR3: ASSARVGGANVLT
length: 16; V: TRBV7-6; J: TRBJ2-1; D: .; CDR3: ASSLALTSDRLGNEQF
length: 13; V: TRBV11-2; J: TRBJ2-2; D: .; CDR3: ASSSFSPPTGELF
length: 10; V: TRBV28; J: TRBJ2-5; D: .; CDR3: ASRDLGETQY
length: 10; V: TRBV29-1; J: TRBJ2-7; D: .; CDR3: SVGTANYEQY
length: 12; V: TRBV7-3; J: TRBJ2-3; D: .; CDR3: ASSQGAAGDTQY
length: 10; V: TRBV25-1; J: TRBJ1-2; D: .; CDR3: ASSEYIYGYT
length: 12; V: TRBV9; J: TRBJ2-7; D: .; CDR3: ASSVGEPGYEQY
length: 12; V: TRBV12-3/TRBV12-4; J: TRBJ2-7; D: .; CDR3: ASSYSDAFYEQY
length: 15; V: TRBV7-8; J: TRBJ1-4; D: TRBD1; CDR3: ASSSAPRQGAREKLF
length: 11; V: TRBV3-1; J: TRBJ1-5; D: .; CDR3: ASSLGPSGPQH
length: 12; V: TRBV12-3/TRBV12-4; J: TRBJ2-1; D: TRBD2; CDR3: ASSPSGEFYEQF
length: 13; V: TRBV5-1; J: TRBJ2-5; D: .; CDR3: ASSWGTPPRETQY
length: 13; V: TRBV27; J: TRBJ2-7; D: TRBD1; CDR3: ASSFAGTGVVEQY
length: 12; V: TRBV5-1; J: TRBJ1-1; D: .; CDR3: ASSTLVGEYEAF
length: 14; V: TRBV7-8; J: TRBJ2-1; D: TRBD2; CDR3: ASSLEPGLAGWEQF
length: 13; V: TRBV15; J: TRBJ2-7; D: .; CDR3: ATSRDPQRYNEQY
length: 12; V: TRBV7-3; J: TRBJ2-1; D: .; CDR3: ASSPPGGRNEQF
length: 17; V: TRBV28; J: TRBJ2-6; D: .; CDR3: ASSLGLLFRETGANVLT
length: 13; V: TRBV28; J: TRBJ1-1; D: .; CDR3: ASSLMGEVTTEAF
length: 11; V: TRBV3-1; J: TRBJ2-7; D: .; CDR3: ASSQGWDTEQY
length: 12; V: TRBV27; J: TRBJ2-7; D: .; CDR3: ASSPSRYSYEQY
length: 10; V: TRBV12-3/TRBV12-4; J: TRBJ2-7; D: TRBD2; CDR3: ASRGLAGEQY
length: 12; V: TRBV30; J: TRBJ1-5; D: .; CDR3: AWSTGHSNQPQH
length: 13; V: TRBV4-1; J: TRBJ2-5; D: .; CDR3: ASSQDMTIQETQY
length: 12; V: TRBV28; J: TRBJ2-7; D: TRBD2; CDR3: ASSDPGGVYEQY
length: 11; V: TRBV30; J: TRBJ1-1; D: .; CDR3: AWRLALNTEAF
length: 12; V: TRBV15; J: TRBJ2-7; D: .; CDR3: ATSRDLYRNEQY
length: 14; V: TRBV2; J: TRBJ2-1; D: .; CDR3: ASSEKRGLMNNEQF